Detailed here is one TCR beta chain. Its antigen is still unknown. This specimen belongs to a study of T cell repertoires in cytomegalovirus infection. Study as a whole: Used in the study were CMV epitopes, some recently identified and HLA-C-restricted, others well-studied and HLA-B-restricted. Public TCR beta signatures were indicative of both CMV infection and a matching HLA type. Study conclusions and caveats: The cumulative frequency of public TCR beta families distinguished individuals who carried CMV together with the relevant HLA.

TCRdb re-called the reads with MiXCR, one entry per CDR3 protein. The sample yields hundreds of thousands of distinct CDR3 sequences, less than 35% seen once. Germline CDR1 is SGHDN and CDR2 is FVKESK. This CDR3 has 16 amino acids. V gave up 0 bases and J gave up 6 bases, with 14 bases separating them. The sequenced sample was cultured CD8+ T cells from PBMCs, obtained from culture after CMV antigen stimulation. This clonotype was sampled from a human donor in good health (CMV status not recorded). Some clones in this sample may be carry-over from other donors' samples. The J gene is TRBJ2-2, the V gene TRBV14; D is perhaps TRBD2 (6 bases). The CDR3 is CASSQDWASAAGELFF. Here the CDR3 DNA reads TGTGCCAGCAGCCAAGATTGGGCTAGCGCGGCCGGGGAGCTGTTTTTT.